The 5 T cell receptor beta chains below all came from one sample that was sequenced in a study of blood T cells in healthy people across ages. Primed by a sample-barcoded 5' primer and a J-beta primer mix, a second PCR proceeded for 7 to 11 cycles. One entry per CDR3 protein, called by TCRdb with MiXCR from the 5' RACE reads. The sample lists approximately 760,000 distinct CDR3 sequences, 25% occurring once. These sequences were also reported in another study, on T cells of mothers and their children.

The sample consisted of blood. The origin of the receptors is a boy younger than 18 in good health.

The chain employs TRBV5-1 and TRBJ2-1; D call uncertain. From germline, CDR1 is SGHRS and CDR2 YFSETQ. Trimming removed 1 base at V and 2 bases at J, with 16 bases between. This CDR3 region has 17 residues. The CDR3 here is CASSLLQTNSPYNEQFF. The CDR3 nucleotides read TGCGCCAGCAGCTTGCTACAAACCAATAGCCCCTACAATGAGCAGTTCTTC.

The CDR3 protein is CSVVGRMGNTEAFF. CDR3 nucleotide sequence: TGCAGCGTTGTGGGGAGAATGGGTAACACTGAAGCTTTCTTT. This chain joins TRBV29-1 and TRBJ1-1; no firm D call. Trimming removed 4 bases at V and 2 bases at J, with 14 bases between. Germline values: CDR1 SQVTM, CDR2 ANQGSEA. CDR3 length: 14 amino acids.

This clonotype occurred a few times. The rearrangement joins TRBV7-2 to TRBJ2-4, with D perhaps given as TRBD1 or TRBD2 (5 bases each). Germline V lookup: CDR1 SGHTA, CDR2 FQGNSA. This CDR3 region has 15 residues. With 3 bases removed from V and 7 bases from J, the gap between germline ends came to 16 bases. The CDR3 bases are TGTGCCAGCAGCTTGGATTTCAGGGAGAGGAACATTCAGTACTTC. It specifies CASSLDFRERNIQYF. Full variable domain (missing parts from reference TRBV7-2 and TRBJ2-4): GAGVSQSPSNKVTEKGKDVELRCDPISGHTALYWYRQSLGQGLEFLIYFQGNSAPDKSGLPSDRFSAERTGGSVSTLTIQRTQQEDSAVYLCASSLDFRERNIQYFGAGTRLSVL.

The genes are TRBV2 and TRBJ2-7; TRBD2 aligns across 9 bases. This CDR3 has 18 residues. The germline CDR1 and CDR2 sequences are SNHLY and FYNNEI. J gave up 3 bases and V 4 bases, and 16 bases lay outside the gene matches. The CDR3 region has the DNA TGTGCCAGCAGTGGACAGACTAGGCGGGAGGGGGACTTCTACGAGCAGTACTTC. This sequence encodes CASSGQTRREGDFYEQYF.

There are a few counts of this clonotype. The junction shows a germline mismatch at one end, possibly a read error. The chain couples TRBV5-1 to TRBJ2-5; 7 bases are a match to TRBD1. Judging by the DNA end, TRBJ2-7 fits better; the J call may be wrong. The CDR3 extends over 14 amino acids. CDR1 is SGHRS, CDR2 YFSETQ, per germline. The CDR3 loop reads CAGSLNRGRDEQYF. Written as DNA, the CDR3 is TGCGCCGGCAGCTTAAACAGGGGAAGGGACGAGCAGTACTTC.